This is a list of T cell receptor beta chains from one sample in a study of blood T cell repertoires in COVID-19. The assay was immunoSEQ multiplex PCR, and TCRdb's table has in-frame clones only and misses some. The data show over 90,000 clones, with about 80% seen just once and over 10% held by the top ten. The sequencing sample was made of peripheral blood. The source is a human donor in a cohort sampled during active or convalescent COVID-19. Both conserved end residues are part of each CDR3.

>TRBV6-5|TRBJ1-1
CASSDRRLNTEAFF
>TRBV11-3|TRBJ1-1
CASSLARNTEAFF
>TRBV9|TRBJ1-2
CASSRLGTEYGYTF
>TRBV29-1|TRBJ1-6
CSVRGLAPLHF
>TRBV11-2|TRBJ2-7
CASSLERGERPYEQYF
>TRBV19|TRBJ1-6
CASNSQYNSPLHF
>TRBV12-5|TRBJ1-4
CASGLVRTGPNEKLFF
>TRBV19|TRBJ1-1
CASSIGRDTEAFF
>TRBV10-3|TRBJ1-4
CAIRRQLEEEKLFF
>TRBV18|TRBJ1-2
CASSPIQGGANYGYTF
>TRBV6-6|TRBJ1-2
CASQVGYGYTF
>TRBV19|TRBJ1-1
CASSSTGGGSEAFF
>TRBV7-8|TRBJ1-6
CASSFDRPNSPLHF
>TRBV18|TRBJ2-2
CASSPRPIRQNTGELFF
>TRBV19|TRBJ2-7
CASSSHLTWVEQYF
>TRBV7-2|TRBJ1-5
CASSSGPGRGEPQHF
>TRBV30|TRBJ2-5
CAWSVYTSGLRTARETQYF
>TRBV5-5|TRBJ1-5
CASSSRGDQPQHF
>TRBV14|TRBJ2-5
CASSQDASGGRVTQYF
>TRBV4-1|TRBJ1-1
CASSFRLTLNTEAFF
>TRBV12-5|TRBJ1-1
CASGFAGGIMNTEAFF
>TRBV2|TRBJ1-1
CASSEIGRDTEAFF
>TRBV7-3|TRBJ1-2
CASSLGPGQASNYGYTF
>TRBV5-1|TRBJ1-1
CASTLTGDPSMNTEAFF
>TRBV29-1|TRBJ1-1
CSVGGRGVGTEAFF
>TRBV29-1|TRBJ2-7
CSVEIDTQYF
>TRBV7-3|TRBJ1-6
CASSLRSAGTALHF
>TRBV4-1|TRBJ2-7
CASSQQLGDSYEQYF
>TRBV11-2|TRBJ2-5
CASSHSSRGWQETQYF
>TRBV27|TRBJ2-1
CASSRIRGVNNEQFF
>TRBV29-1|TRBJ2-1
CSVEVGGVYNEQFF
>TRBV30|TRBJ2-3
CAWASGVIPGTQYF